This entry concerns a single T cell receptor beta chain. This record comes from a study of cytotoxic CD8 clonotypes in ibrutinib-treated CLL. CDR1 is SGHTA and CDR2 is FQGNSA in the germline V gene. V gave up 5 bases and J gave up 4 bases, with 15 bases separating them. This CDR3 is 14 amino acids long. Profiled with immunoSEQ multiplex PCR; TCRdb holds only in-frame clones, not every one. This table holds about 68,000 clones, around 68% found once. This clonotype originated in a human donor with chronic lymphocytic leukemia. The sample here was PBMCs, taken after 12 months of ibrutinib treatment. The chain links TRBV7-2 to TRBJ2-7; D gene unclear. CDR3 DNA: TGTGCCAGCAGCCCAGACTTGGGCCCATACGAGCAGTACTTC. Encoded protein: CASSPDLGPYEQYF.